This TCR beta chain was sequenced in a study of blood T cell repertoires in COVID-19. Study-wide context: COVID-19 samples from acute and convalescent phases originated in the United States, Italy and Spain.

With 3 bases removed from V and 8 bases from J, the gap between germline ends came to 7 bases. The CDR3 consists of 11 residues. Germline-derived CDR1 and CDR2 are WNHNN and SYGVQD (reference sequence). Original methodology: Amplification of reference gene primers was used by the study to estimate nucleated cell counts. Sequencing was performed with immunoSEQ multiplex PCR; in TCRdb, only in-frame clones are kept and a portion is missing. For V, J and clone size, that table is used; D and trimming come from the DNA. The repertoire consists of a few hundred thousand clones, with 70% to 90% occurring once and the leading ten covering roughly 1.2%. Resolution of symptoms, clearance, or two negative PCRs was present in recovered Cohort 3 donors.

Sequenced: PBMCs or T cells enriched from blood (not recorded which). The TCR comes from a woman aged 18-30 years who had recovered from COVID-19. This chain connects TRBV10-1 to TRBJ1-1; D is ambiguous. The CDR3 protein is CASSEGLEAFF. The CDR3 nucleotides are TGCGCCAGCAGTGAAGGACTGGAAGCTTTCTTT.